This is a list of T cell receptor beta chains from one sample in a study of blood T cell repertoires in COVID-19. Assay used: immunoSEQ multiplex PCR; TCRdb lists only in-frame clones, some missing. Altogether 120,000 or so clones are present, roughly four fifths being singletons, with the ten largest covering roughly 7.3%. Material: peripheral blood. These receptors came from a human donor in a cohort sampled during active COVID-19. Both conserved end residues are part of each CDR3. A D gene is named only where the DNA matches it firmly. Clone size, where shown, is once, few, many, or a class for clones that have expanded.

clone size: -
V gene: TRBV7-3
J gene: TRBJ1-1
D gene: -
CDR3 protein: CASSLIRNTEAFF
CDR3 DNA: TGTGCCAGCAGCTTAATCAGGAACACTGAAGCTTTCTTT

clone size: few
V gene: TRBV3-1/TRBV3-2
J gene: TRBJ1-1
D gene: -
CDR3 protein: CASSPTLGNNLNTEAFF
CDR3 DNA: TGTGCCAGCAGCCCAACCCTCGGGAACAATTTGAACACTGAAGCTTTCTTT

clone size: -
V gene: TRBV30
J gene: TRBJ1-4
D gene: TRBD1
CDR3 protein: CAWSVRPGQLNEKLFF
CDR3 DNA: TGTGCCTGGAGTGTCAGACCGGGACAGCTTAATGAAAAACTGTTTTTT

clone size: -
V gene: TRBV7-6
J gene: TRBJ1-2
D gene: -
CDR3 protein: CASSLGQSYGYTF
CDR3 DNA: TGTGCCAGCAGCTTAGGACAGAGCTATGGCTACACCTTC

clone size: -
V gene: TRBV6-5
J gene: TRBJ1-2
D gene: -
CDR3 protein: CASKDRTYGYTF
CDR3 DNA: TGTGCCAGCAAGGACAGAACCTATGGCTACACCTTC

clone size: once
V gene: TRBV7-7
J gene: TRBJ2-6
D gene: -
CDR3 protein: CASSSQGLSGANVLTF
CDR3 DNA: TGTGCTAGCAGCTCACAGGGTCTCTCTGGGGCCAACGTCCTGACTTTC

clone size: -
V gene: TRBV14
J gene: TRBJ1-6
D gene: TRBD1
CDR3 protein: CASSPRQGAGSPLHF
CDR3 DNA: TGTGCCAGCAGCCCACGACAGGGGGCAGGGTCACCCCTCCACTTT

clone size: -
V gene: TRBV5-1
J gene: TRBJ1-5
D gene: TRBD1
CDR3 protein: CASSLGQGASQPQHF
CDR3 DNA: TGCGCCAGCAGCTTGGGCCAGGGGGCTTCTCAGCCCCAGCATTTT

clone size: -
V gene: TRBV7-9
J gene: TRBJ1-1
D gene: TRBD1
CDR3 protein: CASSPGQGAYTEAFF
CDR3 DNA: TGTGCCAGCAGCCCGGGACAGGGGGCATATACTGAAGCTTTCTTT

clone size: -
V gene: TRBV28
J gene: TRBJ1-2
D gene: TRBD1
CDR3 protein: CASLGRTGINYGYTF
CDR3 DNA: TGTGCCAGCCTGGGACGGACAGGGATTAACTATGGCTACACCTTC

clone size: -
V gene: TRBV3-1/TRBV3-2
J gene: TRBJ1-1
D gene: TRBD1
CDR3 protein: CASSLRGGLSNTEAFF
CDR3 DNA: TGTGCCAGCAGCCTTCGAGGGGGCCTCTCGAACACTGAAGCTTTCTTT

clone size: -
V gene: TRBV30
J gene: TRBJ2-7
D gene: -
CDR3 protein: CAWSVRRGRSYEQYF
CDR3 DNA: TGTGCCTGGAGTGTACGGAGGGGTCGCTCCTACGAGCAGTACTTC

clone size: once
V gene: TRBV18
J gene: TRBJ2-7
D gene: -
CDR3 protein: CASSGDQREQYF
CDR3 DNA: TGTGCCAGCTCAGGAGACCAGCGCGAGCAGTACTTC

clone size: -
V gene: TRBV6-2/TRBV6-3
J gene: TRBJ2-1
D gene: -
CDR3 protein: CASSRGSYNEQFF
CDR3 DNA: TGTGCCAGCAGTAGGGGCTCCTACAATGAGCAGTTCTTC

clone size: -
V gene: TRBV19
J gene: TRBJ2-7
D gene: -
CDR3 protein: CASSRRAKSYEQYF
CDR3 DNA: TGTGCCAGTAGTAGGAGGGCTAAATCCTACGAGCAGTACTTC